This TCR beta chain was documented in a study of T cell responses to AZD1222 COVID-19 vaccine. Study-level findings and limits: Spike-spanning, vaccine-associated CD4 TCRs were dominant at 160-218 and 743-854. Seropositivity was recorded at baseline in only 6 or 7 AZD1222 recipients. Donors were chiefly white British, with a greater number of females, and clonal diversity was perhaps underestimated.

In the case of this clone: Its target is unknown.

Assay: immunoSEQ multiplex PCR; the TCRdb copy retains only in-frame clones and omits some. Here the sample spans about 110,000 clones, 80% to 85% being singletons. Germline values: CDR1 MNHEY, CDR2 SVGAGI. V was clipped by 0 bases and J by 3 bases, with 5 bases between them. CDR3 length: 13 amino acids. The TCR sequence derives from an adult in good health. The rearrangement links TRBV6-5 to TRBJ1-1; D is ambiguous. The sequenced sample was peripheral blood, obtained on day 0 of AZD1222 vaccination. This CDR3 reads CASSYSMDTEAFF. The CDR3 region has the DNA TGTGCCAGCAGTTACTCGATGGACACTGAAGCTTTCTTT.